The 30 T cell receptor beta chains presented below share a single source sample, sequenced in a study of blood T cell repertoires in COVID-19. TCRdb's copy holds only in-frame clones and misses some; the assay was immunoSEQ multiplex PCR. This sample has roughly 100,000 clones; approximately 89% occur once, and the top ten carry 17%. Sequenced: peripheral blood. These receptors were obtained from a woman of 80 years or more in a cohort sampled during active COVID-19.

The V gene is TRBV28, the J gene TRBJ2-2; 7 bases line up with TRBD2. The CDR3 is 15 amino acids. Germline V gives CDR1 MDHEN, CDR2 SYDVKM. J was trimmed by 4 bases and V by 6 bases; bases with no gene match: 8. Here the CDR3 reads CASSRAGIGTGELFF. CDR3 sequence (DNA): TGTGCCAGCAGCAGAGCGGGGATCGGCACCGGGGAGCTGTTTTTT.

The genes are TRBV4-2 and TRBJ2-7; TRBD2 agrees at 7 bases. The length of the CDR3 is 16 residues. Germline-derived CDR1 and CDR2 are LGHNA and YNFKEQ. Trimming at V came to 1 base and at J to 4 bases, leaving 10 bases not matched to a gene. The CDR3 here is CASSQGGGNPTYEQYF. CDR3 bases: TGTGCCAGCAGCCAAGGGGGGGGAAATCCAACGTACGAGCAGTACTTC.

This chain connects TRBV2 to TRBJ1-1, with 8 bases fitting TRBD1. The CDR3 runs 13 residues. The germline V gene encodes CDR1 SNHLY and CDR2 FYNNEI. The ends lost 10 bases at V and 0 bases at J; junction bases unmatched: 4. CDR3: CATRQGMNTEAFF. The CDR3 bases are TGTGCCACGAGACAGGGGATGAACACTGAAGCTTTCTTT.

The chain carries TRBV28 and TRBJ2-6; D gene unclear. The germline V and J ends were trimmed by 7 bases and 1 base, with 17 bases remaining between them. The CDR3 contains 17 residues. Germline lookup yields CDR1 MDHEN and CDR2 SYDVKM. For the CDR3, the DNA is TGTGCCAGCACTAGGATTGCATTCGGGTCTGGGGCCAACGTCCTGACTTTC. It yields the protein CASTRIAFGSGANVLTF.

CDR3 in amino acids: CAWSDRVGGYTF. The DNA for the CDR3 is TGTGCCTGGAGTGACAGGGTCGGTGGCTACACCTTC. The chain uses TRBV30 and TRBJ1-2; TRBD1 is a possible D gene (6 bases). The CDR3 runs 12 residues. V dropped 1 base and J dropped 7 bases, with 10 bases sitting between them. In germline, CDR1 is GTSNPN, CDR2 SVGIG (reference sequence).

The chain employs TRBV10-1 and TRBJ1-1; unclear D gene. Between the trimmed V and J ends, which lost 0 bases and 4 bases, there was a span of 9 bases. The V gene's germline CDR1 is WNHNN and CDR2 SYGVQD (reference sequence). The CDR3 has 14 residues. The CDR3 sequence: CASSESGRATEAFF. CDR3 DNA sequence: TGCGCCAGCAGTGAGTCCGGGAGGGCCACTGAAGCTTTCTTT.

This clone was seen once. The J gene is TRBJ1-1, the V gene TRBV6-1; D is possibly TRBD1 (5 bases). The CDR3 has 17 amino acids. CDR1 is MNHNS, CDR2 SASEGT, per germline. Deletions cut 0 bases from V and 4 bases from J, with 18 bases between. For the CDR3, the DNA is TGTGCCAGCAGTGAAGCGCGGAGGGGTTCGAGGGGCACTGAAGCTTTCTTT. It is translated as CASSEARRGSRGTEAFF.

This chain links TRBV30 with TRBJ1-2; TRBD1 is a possible D gene (5 bases). Germline V gene sequence: CDR1 GTSNPN, CDR2 SVGIG (reference sequence). The CDR3 is 14 residues long. V lost 4 bases to trimming and J lost 4 bases, with 16 bases between them. Here the CDR3 reads CAWTPQGGPYGYTF. DNA for the CDR3: TGTGCCTGGACACCCCAGGGAGGACCCTATGGCTACACCTTC.

The J gene is TRBJ2-2, the V gene TRBV24-1; D possibly corresponds to TRBD2 (6 bases). Germline lookup yields CDR1 KGHDR and CDR2 SFDVKD. V was trimmed by 3 bases and J by 5 bases, leaving 15 bases between them. This CDR3 is built from 16 residues. The chain's CDR3 is CATSDNWGDRTGELFF. DNA for the CDR3: TGTGCCACCAGTGATAACTGGGGGGATAGGACCGGGGAGCTGTTTTTT.

The genes are TRBV28 and TRBJ2-7, with 9 bases fitting TRBD2. The CDR3 loop spans 15 amino acids. The ends lost 8 bases at V and 0 bases at J; junction bases unmatched: 8. CDR1 is MDHEN and CDR2 is SYDVKM in the germline V gene. CDR3 sequence (DNA): TGTGCCAGCGGGACTAGCCGAACAAGCTCCTACGAGCAGTACTTC. Amino acids: CASGTSRTSSYEQYF.

This clone was seen a handful of times. Here the CDR3 DNA reads TGCAGCGTTGTTATGTTAATGGAGCAGTACTTC. Translating it yields CSVVMLMEQYF. This chain connects TRBV29-1 to TRBJ2-7, with D unclear. Germline CDR1 reads SQVTM; CDR2 reads ANQGSEA. The length of the CDR3 is 11 residues. Trimming stripped 4 bases from V and 7 bases from J, with 11 bases between.

J is TRBJ2-5 and V is TRBV19; 7 bases fit TRBD1. The CDR3 totals 14 residues. Germline CDR1 and CDR2: LNHDA and SQIVND (reference sequence). Trimming cost V 10 bases and J 2 bases; bases outside gene matches: 10. CDR3 region: CATQTGQRQETQYF. In DNA, the CDR3 is TGTGCCACACAGACGGGACAGAGGCAAGAGACCCAGTACTTC.

The rearrangement links TRBV2 to TRBJ2-7, with TRBD2 identical over 10 bases. The length of the CDR3 is 16 residues. Trimming took 7 bases from V and 9 from J; bases not matched to a gene: 18. Germline assignment: CDR1 SNHLY and CDR2 FYNNEI. The CDR3 here is CASTPGAGGFPLGQYF. DNA for the CDR3: TGTGCCAGCACCCCGGGAGCGGGAGGGTTCCCGTTAGGGCAGTACTTC.

The CDR3 coding sequence is TGCGCCAGCAGCTTTATAGCGGGGGGGCAAGAGACCCAGTACTTC. Protein sequence: CASSFIAGGQETQYF. This rearrangement joins TRBV5-1 to TRBJ2-5, with 11 bases matching TRBD2. CDR3 length equals 15 residues. CDR1 is SGHRS and CDR2 is YFSETQ in the germline V gene. V dropped 2 bases and J dropped 2; count of bases not matched to a gene: 2.

The rearrangement uses TRBV6-4 and TRBJ1-1; D uncertain. Germline V gives CDR1 MRHNA, CDR2 SNTAGT. The CDR3 spans 14 residues. V was shortened by 0 bases and J by 1 base, with 6 bases between the two germline ends. The CDR3 loop is CASSDSTENTEAFF. In DNA, the CDR3 is TGTGCCAGCAGTGACTCTACAGAGAACACTGAAGCTTTCTTT.

The chain joins TRBV7-9 to TRBJ1-1; D remains ambiguous. In germline, CDR1 is SEHNR, CDR2 FQNEAQ (reference sequence). V was pared by 3 bases and J by 1 base, with 6 bases between. This CDR3 has 13 amino acids. The CDR3 reads CASSFGENTEAFF. The CDR3 region has the DNA TGTGCCAGCAGCTTCGGGGAGAACACTGAAGCTTTCTTT. Looking up the rest from reference TRBV7-9 and TRBJ1-1 gives the full variable domain: DTGVSQNPRHKITKRGQNVTFRCDPISEHNRLYWYRQTLGQGPEFLTYFQNEAQLEKSRLLSDRFSAERPKGSFSTLEIQRTEQGDSAMYLCASSFGENTEAFFGQGTRLTVV.

The chain employs TRBV5-1 and TRBJ2-5; maybe TRBD2 (5 bases). The CDR3 consists of 15 residues. From germline, CDR1 is SGHRS and CDR2 YFSETQ. Trimming cost V 4 bases and J 1 base, with 14 bases left between them. The chain's CDR3 is CASSELGGPQETQYF. CDR3 DNA: TGCGCCAGCAGCGAGCTGGGCGGGCCCCAAGAGACCCAGTACTTC.

The chain couples TRBV11-2 to TRBJ2-2; 7 bases line up with TRBD1. Germline assignment: CDR1 SGHAT and CDR2 FQNNGV. The CDR3 has 13 amino acids. The ends lost 8 bases at V and 8 bases at J; junction bases unmatched: 8. CDR3: CASGNRGYGELFF. The CDR3 DNA follows: TGTGCCAGCGGCAACAGGGGCTATGGGGAGCTGTTTTTT.

The chain has TRBV6-2 or TRBV6-3 and TRBJ2-3, with 12 bases lining up with TRBD2. J gave up 5 bases and V 4 bases, and 1 base lay outside the gene matches. This CDR3 is 14 amino acids long. Germline CDR1 and CDR2: MNHEY and SVGEGT. CDR3 bases: TGTGCCAGCAGTTTGACTAGCGGGAGAGATACGCAGTATTTT. Translated: CASSLTSGRDTQYF.

This clone was counted once. V gene TRBV10-3 combines with J gene TRBJ1-2; the D gene is possibly TRBD1 (6 bases). The CDR3 is made up of 12 amino acids. Deletions cut 3 bases from V and 7 bases from J, with 9 bases between. The V gene's germline CDR1 is ENHRY and CDR2 SYGVKD. The CDR3 here is CAISEDRFGYTF. CDR3 sequence (DNA): TGTGCCATCAGTGAAGACAGGTTTGGCTACACCTTC.

The CDR3 loop is CASSAGDNSPLHF. In DNA form, the CDR3 reads TGTGCCAGCAGTGCGGGGGATAATTCACCCCTCCACTTT. The V and J genes are TRBV6-4 and TRBJ1-6; TRBD1 might be the D (5 bases). The CDR3 length is 13 residues. Deletions cut 4 bases from V and 5 bases from J, with 6 bases between. Germline CDR1 and CDR2: MRHNA and SNTAGT.

The chain combines TRBV15 with TRBJ2-5, with 9 bases that match TRBD1. Germline lookup yields CDR1 LNHNV and CDR2 YYDKDF (reference sequence). The J segment lost 4 bases and the V segment lost 5 bases, leaving 8 bases of the junction unmatched. The CDR3 has 15 amino acids. This chain's CDR3 is CATSHGQGRGETQYF. CDR3 DNA sequence: TGTGCCACCAGCCATGGACAGGGGAGGGGAGAGACCCAGTACTTC.

The chain joins TRBV19 to TRBJ1-5; D remains ambiguous. The germline V gene encodes CDR1 LNHDA and CDR2 SQIVND (reference sequence). There are 13 residues in the CDR3. Trimming left V 5 bases short and J 2 bases short, with 7 bases between. CDR3 region: CASSLSRNQPQHF. CDR3 DNA sequence: TGTGCCAGTAGTCTCAGTCGCAATCAGCCCCAGCATTTT.

This chain links TRBV5-3 with TRBJ2-7; 7 positions agree with TRBD1. TRBV5-3 is known as an ORF, though its function is uncertain. Trimming took 3 bases from V and 2 from J; bases not matched to a gene: 8. CDR3 length equals 15 residues. The CDR3 loop reads CARSCRDSETYEQYF. The CDR3 DNA is TGTGCCAGAAGCTGTAGGGACAGTGAGACCTACGAGCAGTACTTC.

The chain has TRBV21-1 and TRBJ2-1; the table's TRBD2 call for D was not verified on the DNA. TRBV21-1 is a documented pseudogene. The CDR3 totals 15 residues. CDR3 in DNA: TGTGCCAGCAGAGGGGGACTAGCGGAGGCGAATGAGCAGTTCTTC. It codes for CASRGGLAEANEQFF.

V and J are TRBV5-1 and TRBJ1-2; weak D call: TRBD1 (5 bases). The V gene's germline CDR1 is SGHRS and CDR2 YFSETQ. This CDR3 contains 14 residues. Trimming took 0 bases from V and 9 from J, leaving 15 bases between them. The CDR3 here is CASSLALAGQSYTF. CDR3 sequence (DNA): TGCGCCAGCAGCTTGGCATTGGCAGGGCAGAGCTACACCTTC.

J is TRBJ2-7 and V is TRBV5-1, with 7 bases aligning to TRBD1. This CDR3 is 15 amino acids long. Germline loops: CDR1 SGHRS, CDR2 YFSETQ. Trimming removed 4 bases from V and 5 bases from J; junction bases left unmatched: 12. The CDR3 coding sequence is TGCGCCAGCAGCACCTGGACAGGAAAAACCCACGAGCAGTACTTC. Encoded protein: CASSTWTGKTHEQYF.

CDR3 loop: CASLGQGAGELFF. In DNA form, the CDR3 reads TGCGCCAGCCTGGGACAGGGCGCCGGGGAGCTGTTTTTT. The chain recombines TRBV5-1 with TRBJ2-2, with 9 bases aligning to TRBD1. V was pared by 7 bases and J by 6 bases, with 4 bases of the junction left unmatched. Germline loops: CDR1 SGHRS, CDR2 YFSETQ. The CDR3 totals 13 residues.

V usage is TRBV24-1 and J usage is TRBJ2-3; D is undetermined. V lost 3 bases, J lost 3 bases, and 15 bases lay in between. This CDR3 has 16 residues. CDR1 KGHDR and CDR2 SFDVKD come from the germline V gene. The CDR3 sequence: CATSDPRGFLTDTQYF. The CDR3 DNA reads TGTGCCACCAGTGATCCGAGAGGATTTTTAACAGATACGCAGTATTTT.

The chain combines TRBV5-6 with TRBJ1-5, with a weak D call TRBD1 (5 bases). The CDR3 is 12 residues long. With 7 bases removed from V and 4 bases from J, the gap between germline ends came to 9 bases. Germline V gene sequence: CDR1 SGHDT, CDR2 YYEEEE. The CDR3 nucleotides are TGTGCCAGCGGGAGGGGAAATCAGCCCCAGCATTTT. Protein: CASGRGNQPQHF. Looking up the rest from reference TRBV5-6 and TRBJ1-5 gives the full variable domain: DAGVTQSPTHLIKTRGQQVTLRCSPKSGHDTVSWYQQALGQGPQFIFQYYEEEERQRGNFPDRFSGHQFPNYSSELNVNALLLGDSALYLCASGRGNQPQHFGDGTRLSIL.